A selection of T cell receptor beta chains follows, all from one sample in a study of cytomegalovirus exposure and HLA in healthy donors. The repertoire was sequenced with immunoSEQ multiplex PCR; TCRdb's copy has only in-frame clones and lacks some. The repertoire includes more than 80,000 clones, roughly 82% of them detected once, and less than 2% sits in the top ten. Sequenced sample: PBMCs. The receptors originated from a man between 45 and 60 years old in good health and CMV-seronegative. CDR3s include the opening cysteine and the closing phenylalanine or tryptophan. D genes are given only for firm matches. The size entry is marked missing in some rows and otherwise reads once, few, many or a size class.

TRBV27	-	-	TRBJ1-5	CASSLRQGNQPQHF	TGTGCCAGCAGTTTAAGACAGGGCAATCAGCCCCAGCATTTT
TRBV6-4	once	TRBD1	TRBJ2-1	CASSDRDRGRGSYNEQFF	TGTGCCAGCAGTGACCGGGACAGGGGACGTGGGTCCTACAATGAGCAGTTCTTC
TRBV4-2	-	-	TRBJ1-1	CASSQVRNTEAFF	TGTGCCAGCAGCCAAGTCAGGAACACTGAAGCTTTCTTT
TRBV7-8	-	-	TRBJ1-5	CASSLGGDQPQHF	TGTGCCAGCAGCTTAGGGGGCGATCAGCCCCAGCATTTT
TRBV5-8	once	-	TRBJ2-5	CASSPRRETQYF	TGTGCCAGCAGCCCCCGGCGGGAGACCCAGTACTTC
TRBV9	-	-	TRBJ2-5	CASSVTGDETQYF	TGTGCCAGCAGCGTAACGGGGGACGAGACCCAGTACTTC
TRBV5-1	once	-	TRBJ2-1	CASSLRDSAYNEQFF	TGCGCCAGCAGCCTCAGGGACTCTGCCTACAATGAGCAGTTCTTC
TRBV10-3	-	-	TRBJ1-1	CATTTGSNTEAFF	TGTGCCACCACGACTGGATCGAACACTGAAGCTTTCTTT
TRBV6-5	few	-	TRBJ1-5	CASSPTVNGQPQHF	TGTGCCAGCAGTCCGACAGTCAACGGACAGCCCCAGCATTTT
TRBV27	once	TRBD1	TRBJ1-5	CASSFVSNPGGQPQHF	TGTGCCAGCAGTTTCGTGAGTAACCCAGGGGGTCAGCCCCAGCATTTT
TRBV7-9	-	-	TRBJ1-2	CSTLSRGGGYTF	TGTTCCACCCTTTCCAGGGGCGGAGGCTACACCTTC
TRBV5-1	-	TRBD2	TRBJ2-1	CASSPTGGLYTGQFF	TGCGCCAGCAGCCCAACGGGGGGGCTCTATACTGGGCAGTTCTTC
TRBV6-1	few	-	TRBJ2-2	CASRPAGSRIGELFF	TGTGCCAGCAGACCCGCGGGGTCCCGAATCGGGGAGCTGTTTTTT
TRBV7-3	-	TRBD1	TRBJ2-7	CASSLSGQGYEQYF	TGTGCCAGCAGCTTATCGGGACAGGGGTACGAGCAGTACTTC
TRBV12-5	-	-	TRBJ2-2	CASGFLLPRNTGELFF	TGTGCTAGTGGTTTTCTACTACCACGGAACACCGGGGAGCTGTTTTTT
TRBV18	-	-	TRBJ1-3	CASSFDSILSGNTIYF	TGTGCCAGCTCATTCGACAGCATCCTCTCTGGAAACACCATATATTTT
TRBV6-1	few	TRBD2	TRBJ2-1	CASPKTSGDNEQFF	TGTGCCAGCCCCAAGACTAGCGGGGACAATGAGCAGTTCTTC
TRBV6-5	-	TRBD1	TRBJ1-2	CATYGTGGFYGYTF	TGTGCCACCTATGGGACAGGGGGCTTCTATGGCTACACCTTC
TRBV30	-	-	TRBJ1-2	CAWSPGAANYGYTF	TGTGCCTGGAGTCCAGGGGCTGCGAACTATGGCTACACCTTC
TRBV11-2	-	TRBD1	TRBJ1-3	CASSLDRDSHSGNTIYF	TGTGCCAGCAGCTTAGATCGGGACAGTCACTCTGGAAACACCATATATTTT
TRBV7-2	once	TRBD2	TRBJ2-2	CASTLERGGELFF	TGTGCCAGCACCCTAGAGCGGGGCGGGGAGCTGTTTTTT
TRBV6-6	-	TRBD1	TRBJ2-5	CASSAQGSLQETQYF	TGTGCCAGCAGTGCACAGGGGTCACTCCAAGAGACCCAGTACTTC
TRBV6-5	-	-	TRBJ2-3	CASSYQASTDTQYF	TGTGCCAGCAGTTACCAGGCTAGCACAGATACGCAGTATTTT
TRBV28	-	TRBD2	TRBJ2-6	CASSRGGSGANVLTF	TGTGCCAGCAGTCGGGGGGGTTCTGGGGCCAACGTCCTGACTTTC
TRBV5-1	-	TRBD1	TRBJ1-5	CASSLGQGAGQPQHF	TGCGCCAGCAGCTTGGGACAGGGGGCGGGTCAGCCCCAGCATTTT
TRBV16	-	-	TRBJ1-1	CASSQSRAANTEAFF	TGTGCCAGCAGCCAATCGAGGGCAGCGAACACTGAAGCTTTCTTT
TRBV6-5	-	-	TRBJ2-2	CASSWTLTGYTGELFF	TGTGCCAGCAGTTGGACACTAACGGGCTACACCGGGGAGCTGTTTTTT
TRBV4-1	once	TRBD2	TRBJ2-5	CASSHGTSGGAFKETQYF	TGCGCCAGCAGCCACGGGACTAGCGGGGGGGCCTTTAAAGAGACCCAGTACTTC
TRBV6-6	-	TRBD1	TRBJ1-6	CASSYAGQGSSPLHF	TGTGCCAGCAGTTACGCGGGACAGGGTAGTTCACCCCTCCACTTT
TRBV11-2	-	-	TRBJ2-2	CASSPTGIVTGELFF	TGTGCCAGCAGCCCCACAGGGATTGTAACCGGGGAGCTGTTTTTT
TRBV6-1	-	TRBD1	TRBJ1-2	CASTLTGGSGYTF	TGTGCCAGCACTCTGACAGGGGGCTCGGGCTACACCTTC
TRBV5-5	-	TRBD2	TRBJ2-5	CASSLGERGGPYQETQYF	TGTGCCAGCAGCTTGGGGGAGCGGGGGGGCCCGTACCAAGAGACCCAGTACTTC
TRBV5-1	-	-	TRBJ2-1	CASSLVSGANYNEQFF	TGCGCCAGCAGCTTGGTTTCTGGGGCAAACTACAATGAGCAGTTCTTC
TRBV6-5	-	-	TRBJ1-2	CASSWDGSKTNYGYTF	TGTGCCAGCAGTTGGGACGGGAGCAAAACTAACTATGGCTACACCTTC
TRBV28	-	-	TRBJ1-5	CATSVGREAQHF	TGTGCCACCTCTGTCGGGAGGGAGGCCCAGCATTTT
TRBV11-3	-	TRBD1	TRBJ2-1	CASSPGTGGQGEQFF	TGTGCCAGCAGCCCGGGGACAGGGGGGCAGGGTGAGCAGTTCTTC
TRBV6-5	-	-	TRBJ2-3	CASRSSTDTQYF	TGTGCCAGCAGGTCTTCCACAGATACGCAGTATTTT